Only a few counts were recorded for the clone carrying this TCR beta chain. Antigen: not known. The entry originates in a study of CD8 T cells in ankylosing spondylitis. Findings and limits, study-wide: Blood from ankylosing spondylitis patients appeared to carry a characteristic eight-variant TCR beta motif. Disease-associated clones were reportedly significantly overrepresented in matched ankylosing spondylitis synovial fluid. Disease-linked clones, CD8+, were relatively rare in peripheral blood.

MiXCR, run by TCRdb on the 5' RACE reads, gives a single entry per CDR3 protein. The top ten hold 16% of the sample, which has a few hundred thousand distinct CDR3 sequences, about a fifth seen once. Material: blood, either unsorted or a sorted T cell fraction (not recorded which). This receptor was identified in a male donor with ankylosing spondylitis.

The CDR3 sequence is CASSSEPGDNEQFF. The DNA for the CDR3 is TGCGCCAGCAGCTCGGAACCAGGGGACAATGAGCAGTTCTTC. This chain connects TRBV5-1 to TRBJ2-1, with D perhaps matching TRBD1 (6 bases). V lost 3 bases, J lost 5 bases, and 12 bases lay in between. The CDR3 spans 14 residues. From germline, CDR1 is SGHRS and CDR2 YFSETQ. Together with reference TRBV5-1 and TRBJ2-1, the CDR3 gives the full variable domain: KAGVTQTPRYLIKTRGQQVTLSCSPISGHRSVSWYQQTPGQGLQFLFEYFSETQRNKGNFPGRFSGRQFSNSRSEMNVSTLELGDSALYLCASSSEPGDNEQFFGPGTRLTVL.